A selection of T cell receptor beta chains follows, all from one sample in a study of blood T cell repertoires in COVID-19. Measured with immunoSEQ multiplex PCR; TCRdb has only the in-frame clones, and not every one. Of 150,000 to 200,000 clones in the sample, 80% to 95% were seen once. The sequenced sample consisted of peripheral blood. The receptors were sampled from an older woman with COVID-19, enrolled during active disease. Both conserved end residues are part of each CDR3. The D gene is left open where the match is weak. Only part of the rows carry a size: once, few, many, or a class if the clone is expanded.

>TRBV29-1|once|TRBJ1-4|NA
CSVESGGRGEKLFF
TGCAGCGTTGAGTCGGGGGGAAGAGGCGAAAAACTGTTTTTT
>TRBV5-5|NA|TRBJ1-2|NA
CASKFMLGEAGYTF
TGTGCCAGCAAATTTATGTTGGGTGAGGCGGGCTACACCTTC
>TRBV30|NA|TRBJ1-6|NA
CAWSLRDFSPLHF
TGTGCCTGGAGTCTCCGGGACTTCTCACCCCTCCACTTT
>TRBV7-2|NA|TRBJ2-7|TRBD1
CASSQWTGGPYEQYF
TGTGCCAGCAGTCAATGGACAGGGGGGCCCTACGAGCAGTACTTC
>TRBV9|NA|TRBJ1-1|TRBD1
CASSTRQGGTEAFF
TGTGCCAGCAGCACCCGACAGGGGGGGACTGAAGCTTTCTTT
>TRBV18|NA|TRBJ1-3|TRBD1
CASRKRTGSSGNTIYF
TGTGCCAGCCGAAAGAGGACAGGTTCCTCTGGAAACACCATATATTTT
>TRBV5-1|NA|TRBJ1-1|NA
CASSLVQANTEAFF
TGCGCCAGCAGCTTGGTGCAGGCGAACACTGAAGCTTTCTTT
>TRBV28|NA|TRBJ1-2|NA
CASSPPRDYYGYTF
TGTGCCAGCAGTCCGCCCCGGGATTACTATGGCTACACCTTC
>TRBV3-1/TRBV3-2|few|TRBJ2-7|TRBD1
CASSQGTGGYEQYF
TGTGCCAGCAGCCAGGGGACAGGGGGCTACGAGCAGTACTTC
>TRBV5-1|NA|TRBJ1-1|NA
CASSQGRGMNTEAFF
TGCGCCAGCAGCCAGGGGAGGGGGATGAACACTGAAGCTTTCTTT
>TRBV7-2|NA|TRBJ2-1|NA
CASMRRVASYSSYNEQFF
TGTGCCAGCATGCGCCGGGTGGCTAGCTATAGCTCCTACAATGAGCAGTTCTTC
>TRBV6-2/TRBV6-3|NA|TRBJ1-5|NA
CASSYRAGQGYSNQPQHF
TGTGCCAGCAGTTACCGGGCAGGGCAGGGTTATAGCAATCAGCCCCAGCATTTT
>TRBV23-1|NA|TRBJ2-7|NA
CASSQMTGPGRWFAYEQYF
TGCGCCAGCAGTCAAATGACAGGCCCCGGGAGGTGGTTTGCCTACGAGCAGTACTTC
>TRBV15|NA|TRBJ1-6|NA
CATSRDRTDYNSPLHF
TGTGCCACCAGCAGAGATCGGACAGACTATAATTCACCCCTCCACTTT
>TRBV5-6|NA|TRBJ1-1|TRBD1
CASSWGGQALIEAFF
TGTGCCAGCAGCTGGGGGGGACAGGCCTTAATTGAAGCTTTCTTT
>TRBV3-1/TRBV3-2|NA|TRBJ2-3|TRBD2
CASSQERGDGTDTQYF
TGTGCCAGCAGCCAAGAGCGGGGGGACGGCACAGATACGCAGTATTTT
>TRBV6-6|NA|TRBJ1-6|NA
CASSYSGFTGDSPLHF
TGTGCCAGCAGTTACTCTGGGTTTACGGGGGATTCACCCCTCCACTTT
>TRBV5-4|once|TRBJ2-5|NA
CASRRGPQETQYF
TGTGCCAGCAGGCGGGGCCCCCAAGAGACCCAGTACTTC
>TRBV19|NA|TRBJ1-5|TRBD1
CASSIQDRGIRQPQHF
TGTGCCAGTAGTATACAGGACAGGGGTATTCGTCAGCCCCAGCATTTT
>TRBV5-1|NA|TRBJ2-7|NA
CASSFAPGNYEQYF
TGCGCCAGCAGCTTTGCCCCCGGGAACTACGAGCAGTACTTC
>TRBV29-1|NA|TRBJ1-1|NA
CSASPYTEAFF
TGCAGCGCAAGCCCTTACACTGAAGCTTTCTTT
>TRBV5-5|NA|TRBJ1-6|TRBD1
CASLKGTADSPLHF
TGTGCCAGCCTCAAAGGGACAGCGGATTCACCCCTCCACTTT
>TRBV4-1|NA|TRBJ1-2|NA
CASSQERVQTNYGYTF
TGCGCCAGCAGCCAAGAGAGAGTCCAAACCAACTATGGCTACACCTTC
>TRBV5-1|NA|TRBJ1-2|TRBD1
CASSLSVQGADYGYTF
TGCGCCAGCTCGCTGTCCGTCCAGGGGGCGGACTATGGCTACACCTTC
>TRBV11-3|few|TRBJ2-2|TRBD2
CASSSLAGVNTGELFF
TGTGCCAGCAGCTCTCTAGCGGGAGTGAACACCGGGGAGCTGTTTTTT
>TRBV25-1|NA|TRBJ2-7|TRBD2
CASSGLAGYEQYF
TGTGCCAGCAGTGGGCTAGCGGGATACGAGCAGTACTTC
>TRBV27|NA|TRBJ1-2|TRBD1
CASSPRTGLAYGYTF
TGTGCCAGCAGTCCACGGACAGGGTTGGCCTATGGCTACACCTTC
>TRBV5-1|NA|TRBJ2-2|TRBD2
CASSFAPGLSNTGELFF
TGCGCCAGCAGCTTTGCTCCGGGACTATCGAACACCGGGGAGCTGTTTTTT
>TRBV27|NA|TRBJ1-4|TRBD1
CASGPGQGSEKLFF
TGTGCCAGCGGACCGGGACAGGGGTCTGAAAAACTGTTTTTT
>TRBV6-5|NA|TRBJ1-2|TRBD1
CASSYSLTGGGYTF
TGTGCCAGCAGTTACTCGCTTACAGGGGGTGGCTACACCTTC
>TRBV4-3|NA|TRBJ1-4|TRBD1
CASSREGTGAEKLFF
TGCGCCAGCAGCCGGGAAGGGACAGGGGCTGAAAAACTGTTTTTT
>TRBV5-1|NA|TRBJ1-1|NA
CASSLGPDTEAFF
TGCGCCAGCAGCTTGGGGCCTGACACTGAAGCTTTCTTT
>TRBV7-2|NA|TRBJ1-1|NA
CASSLISSRAEAFF
TGTGCCAGCAGCTTAATCTCGTCCAGGGCTGAAGCTTTCTTT
>TRBV18|NA|TRBJ2-2|TRBD1
CASSTGQAANTGELFF
TGTGCCAGCTCAACGGGACAGGCCGCGAACACCGGGGAGCTGTTTTTT
>TRBV2|NA|TRBJ2-6|NA
CASSEPSLTDKRSGANVLTF
TGTGCCAGCAGTGAACCAAGCCTGACAGACAAACGCTCTGGGGCCAACGTCCTGACTTTC
>TRBV12-5|NA|TRBJ1-2|NA
CASGLGLGGGYTF
TGTGCTAGTGGTTTGGGCCTGGGGGGTGGCTACACCTTC
>TRBV19|NA|TRBJ1-5|NA
CASSMSRIQHF
TGTGCCAGTAGTATGAGCAGGATCCAGCATTTT
>TRBV3-1/TRBV3-2|NA|TRBJ2-7|TRBD2
CASSREGLELREQYF
TGTGCCAGCAGCCGAGAGGGACTAGAGTTGAGGGAGCAGTACTTC
>TRBV28|NA|TRBJ1-4|TRBD1
CASSPERQGGGATNEKLFF
TGTGCCAGCAGTCCGGAACGACAGGGGGGCGGAGCAACTAATGAAAAACTGTTTTTT
>TRBV15|NA|TRBJ1-5|NA
CATSRDRGQQPQHF
TGTGCCACCAGCAGAGACAGGGGTCAACAGCCCCAGCATTTT
>TRBV6-2/TRBV6-3|NA|TRBJ1-2|NA
CASSYEGINYGYTF
TGTGCCAGCAGTTACGAGGGTATCAACTATGGCTACACCTTC
>TRBV9|NA|TRBJ2-7|TRBD1
CASSGGTGTYEQYF
TGTGCCAGCAGCGGGGGGACAGGGACCTACGAGCAGTACTTC
>TRBV19|NA|TRBJ1-3|TRBD1
CASSILLGQGAGNTIYF
TGTGCCAGTAGTATTCTCCTGGGACAGGGGGCTGGAAACACCATATATTTT